The sample holds a few counts of the clone carrying this TCR beta chain. Its specificity is unknown. The data stem from a study of cytomegalovirus exposure and HLA in healthy donors. Study-wide results and limits: In a later analysis, CMV-associated beta chains were mostly HLA-associated, it appeared. Prediction of most subjects' HLA-A and HLA-B alleles by TCR beta sequences was reportedly accurate.

PCR amplification relied on 60 Vbeta primers (plus 13 Jbeta primers). Here immunoSEQ multiplex PCR was the method, and the copy in TCRdb shows in-frame clones only, minus some. This sample has 110,000 to 150,000 clones, with around 79% found just once. Germline CDR1 is SGHDT and CDR2 is YYEEEE. J lost 3 bases, V lost 1 base, and 3 bases had no gene match. This CDR3 has 14 amino acids. The V gene is TRBV5-6, the J gene TRBJ2-7; TRBD2 matches at 8 bases. The sample was PBMCs. This clonotype was sampled from a male donor in good health and CMV-seronegative. The CDR3 DNA follows: TGTGCCAGCAGCTTGCAGCGGGGGATCTACGAGCAGTACTTC. This gives the protein CASSLQRGIYEQYF.